This T cell receptor (beta chain) was identified in a study of regulatory T cells in long-lasting Graves disease (dated by TCRdb to about 2021). Context from the whole study: Patients with newly diagnosed Graves' disease had been on antithyroid drugs for under 3 months. Patients with persistent Graves' disease were compared with patients with newly diagnosed Graves' disease using TCR sequencing and RNA sequencing of peripheral blood. The study was conducted in China and was registered as a clinical trial. A total of roughly 33 samples were covered by TCR sequencing, comprising around 13 persistent and around 20 newly diagnosed Graves' disease patients. Results and caveats for the whole study, not just this receptor: Peripheral blood alone was examined, since thyroid tissue, which constituted the primary lesion, could not be accessed. Persistent patients shared more public clonotypes among themselves (2,741) than newly diagnosed patients did (more than 950). Persistent Graves' disease patients showed lower TCR Shannon entropy and fewer highly expanded clones than newly diagnosed patients, suggesting clonal expansion. The small sample size was acknowledged by the authors as a limitation that may reduce accuracy. Persistent disease showed preferential use of TRBV28, TRBJ1-2 and TRBJ2-5, whereas newly diagnosed disease favored TRBV20-1 and TRBJ2-1. Sequencing and analysis were limited to the TCR beta chain.

Receptors were amplified or captured by multiplex PCR. Sequencing instrument: Illumina HiSeq 4000. To build TCR beta libraries, CDR3 regions were amplified by Arm-PCR using iRepertoire HTBI primers. PCR products were gel purified before sequencing. Concerning the study's data processing: Gene usage analysis of CDR3 amino acid clonotypes used the 55 to 65 TRBV and around 14 TRBJ segments found across samples. COPE and FqMerger were used to merge filtered high-quality paired reads into contigs. BLAST was used to align contigs to IMGT TRBV, TRBD and TRBJ reference genes, with CDR3 defined following IMGT. Clonotypes above 0.1% frequency were classified as highly expanded clones. Repertoire diversity was measured by Shannon entropy, and V-J evenness by the Gini coefficient. A clonotype was considered public if more than one individual shared it. Starting from the raw public reads, TCRdb applied fastp trimming at Q25, assembled clones with MiXCR and retained in-frame beta chains. When rows share a CDR3 protein, they turn into one entry using the most common DNA and genes. TCRdb, not the original authors, processed these V and J calls. Present in this sample are about 540,000 distinct CDR3 sequences, less than 15% of which were seen just once. Roughly a tenth of the sample rests with the top ten.

Per the germline V gene (reference sequence), SEHNR is the CDR1 and FQNEAQ is the CDR2. There are 13 amino acids in the CDR3, from cysteine to phenylalanine inclusive. The DNA shown is the 39-base CDR3, in frame from base 1. Germline trimming amounts to 10 bases on V and 7 bases on J, with 8 as the count of junction bases outside the gene matches. This clonotype was seen ten or more times. No antigen is known for it. No per-base quality is available; no much larger clone lies one base away. Read against the paper, the sample's time point label means: newly diagnosed GD, antithyroid drugs for less than 3 months. RNA was extracted from PBMCs in TRIzol for both TCR sequencing and RNA sequencing. The diagnosis of Graves' disease followed American Thyroid Association guidelines. Patients were recruited from an endocrinology department in Xi'an, China. From each patient, around 9 milliliters of peripheral blood was collected into an EDTA anticoagulant tube. Ficoll Paque Plus density gradient separation was used to isolate PBMCs, and no further T cell sorting was done. An Agilent 2100 Bioanalyzer and agarose gel were used to check RNA quality, and a NanoDrop 2000 was used to measure RNA concentration.

These data also formed part of another study, on T cells in Graves' hyperthyroidism and ophthalmopathy. As the second paper documents: A patient counted as having stable Graves' hyperthyroidism if no progression to ophthalmopathy occurred over 18 months of follow-up. Hyperthyroidism patients were newly diagnosed, with disease duration under 2 months, and aged 18 to 65 years. The study excluded patients with uncontrolled infections, other autoimmune diseases, pregnancy or lactation. Diagnoses were established on the basis of clinical symptoms, serum thyroxine and TRAb, thyroid ultrasound, and orbital computed tomography. For the first round of RT-PCR on the TCR CDR3, the HTBI primer set was used together with the Qiagen OneStep RT-PCR kit. Blood samples also contained most of the expanded thyroid clonotypes (frequency above 0.001), which suggests that blood repertoires may reflect thyroid immune responses. In cross-validation, a model built on a 13 V-J signature told ophthalmopathy apart from stable hyperthyroidism with 85% to 90% sensitivity and roughly 82% specificity, and in testing the same model reached 80%/75%. In validation, the model predicted progression to ophthalmopathy with approximately 71% sensitivity and less than 80% specificity, a median of around 6.6 months before onset. A discovery cohort of fewer than 110 patients, roughly 45 with Graves' ophthalmopathy and 57 with stable Graves' hyperthyroidism, was used to find distinguishing TCR V-J signatures. An independent validation cohort of under 20 hyperthyroidism patients and approximately 17 patients who later progressed to ophthalmopathy tested prospective prediction of ophthalmopathy. The 95 to 100 discovery patients were divided at random into training and test sets in a 7:3 ratio. The study also compared thyroid tissue and blood T-cell repertoires from over 5 Graves' hyperthyroidism patients. After blood sampling, hyperthyroidism patients were treated with methimazole at a starting dose of 30 mg daily, and ophthalmopathy patients were treated with high-dose intravenous methylprednisolone. A second multiplex PCR round built the libraries, followed by size selection and purification. Libraries were sequenced paired-end with 100 bp reads on an Illumina HiSeq2000. SOAPnuke was used to process the raw data, throwing out any read that contained adapters or uncalled bases, had a mean Phred below 15, or lacked an exact constant-primer or identifier match. High-quality paired reads were merged using COPE v1.2.5, and each unique nucleotide sequence was defined as a clonotype. MiTCR v1.1 was used to align clonotypes to the IMGT TRBV, TRBD and TRBJ reference segments. Analysis was restricted to V-J combinations with a frequency above 0.0001, which covered just over 98% of repertoires. A TCS score was defined as the ratio of F50 (clonal expansion) to E x V (chaos), with BLOSUM62-based TCRdist applied between CDR3 peptides within each V-J. Welch's t-statistics and random forest reduced 500 to 650 V-J features to 13, which were used in a naive Bayes classifier (R e1071). No statistical method was used to fix the sample size in advance, and group allocation was not hidden from the investigators. According to the paper, TCR Vbeta CDR3 sequencing was carried out on around 140 peripheral blood samples, which came from 40 to 45 ophthalmopathy, about 75 hyperthyroidism and roughly 17 progressor patients.

The rearrangement combines TRBV7-9 with TRBJ1-4, with 8 bases in between that match TRBD1. This receptor was obtained from a man in his thirties or forties with Graves disease. Donor details come from another sample of the same person, matched by shared clones. Specimen: peripheral blood mononuclear cells (PBMCs), collected at new diagnosis, from a patient treated with antithyroid drugs. The CDR3 region has the sequence CATIQGAGEKLFF. The nucleotide sequence reads as follows: TGTGCCACCATCCAGGGGGCGGGTGAAAAACTGTTTTTT.